The 3 T cell receptor beta chains below come from one sample, sequenced in a study of T cell repertoires in cytomegalovirus infection. These receptors are not linked to any known antigen. TCRdb reprocessed the reads with MiXCR, giving one entry per CDR3 protein. This sample yields fewer than 850,000 distinct CDR3 sequences, of which about 27% are seen a single time; about an eighth belongs to the top ten. The sample was cultured CD8+ T cells from PBMCs, taken from culture after CMV antigen stimulation. The receptors come from a human donor in good health (CMV status not recorded). Some clones in this sample may be carry-over from other donors' samples.

This clonotype was seen a few times. This chain links TRBV11-2 with TRBJ2-3, with 7 bases matching TRBD1. This CDR3 spans 16 amino acids. V trimming: 1 base; J trimming: 3 bases; junction bases outside the gene matches: 7. Germline values: CDR1 SGHAT, CDR2 FQNNGV. CDR3: CASSLVPTGKTDTQYF. DNA for the CDR3: TGTGCCAGCAGCTTAGTCCCGACAGGGAAGACAGATACGCAGTATTTT.

This clonotype was counted a few times. The rearrangement uses TRBV5-1 and TRBJ2-5; D is unresolved. CDR1 and CDR2 from the germline V gene are SGHRS and YFSETQ. CDR3 length: 14 amino acids. Trimming took off 3 bases at V and 1 base at J, with 10 bases between the two ends. CDR3 sequence: CASSSPRAQETQYF. The CDR3, as DNA: TGCGCCAGCAGCTCGCCCCGGGCCCAAGAGACCCAGTACTTC.

This clonotype was picked up a small number of times. The chain links TRBV7-2 to TRBJ1-5, with D unresolved. This CDR3 has 12 residues. Trimming left V 6 bases short and J 7 bases short, with 10 bases between. Germline CDR1 is SGHTA and CDR2 is FQGNSA. For the CDR3, the DNA is TGTGCCAGCAGGAAGGGCAGGCAGCCCCAGCATTTT. Residues: CASRKGRQPQHF. Full variable domain (remainder filled in from reference TRBV7-2 and TRBJ1-5): GAGVSQSPSNKVTEKGKDVELRCDPISGHTALYWYRQSLGQGLEFLIYFQGNSAPDKSGLPSDRFSAERTGGSVSTLTIQRTQQEDSAVYLCASRKGRQPQHFGDGTRLSIL.